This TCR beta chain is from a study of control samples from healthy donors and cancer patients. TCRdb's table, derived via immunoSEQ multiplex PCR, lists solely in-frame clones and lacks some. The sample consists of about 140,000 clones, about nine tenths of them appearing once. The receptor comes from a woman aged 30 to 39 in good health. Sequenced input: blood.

The CDR3 DNA is TGTGCCAGCAGCCAGAGAGGGGATACGCAGTATTTT. It specifies CASSQRGDTQYF. The rearrangement uses TRBV11-2 and TRBJ2-3, with D maybe TRBD2 (5 bases). The CDR3 runs 12 residues. In germline, CDR1 is SGHAT, CDR2 FQNNGV. V lost 5 bases to trimming and J lost 6 bases, with 9 bases between them.